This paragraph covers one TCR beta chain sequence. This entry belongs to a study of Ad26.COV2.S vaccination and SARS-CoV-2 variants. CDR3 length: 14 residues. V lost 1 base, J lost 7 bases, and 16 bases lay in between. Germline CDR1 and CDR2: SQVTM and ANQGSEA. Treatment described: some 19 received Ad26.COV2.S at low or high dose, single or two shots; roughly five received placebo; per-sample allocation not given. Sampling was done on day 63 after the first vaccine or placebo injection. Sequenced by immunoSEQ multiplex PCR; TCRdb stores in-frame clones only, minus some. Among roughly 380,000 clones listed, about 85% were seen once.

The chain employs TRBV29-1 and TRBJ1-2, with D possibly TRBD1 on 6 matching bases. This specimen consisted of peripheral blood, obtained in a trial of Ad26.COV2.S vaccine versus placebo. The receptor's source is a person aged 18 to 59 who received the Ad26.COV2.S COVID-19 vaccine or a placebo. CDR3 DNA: TGCAGCGTTGAAGGTGGCCAGGGGCTGGGTGGCTACACCTTC. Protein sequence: CSVEGGQGLGGYTF.